This TCR beta chain originates from a study of control samples from healthy donors and cancer patients. V dropped 0 bases and J dropped 5 bases, with 8 bases sitting between them. The CDR3 length is 13 residues. The repertoire was sequenced with immunoSEQ multiplex PCR; TCRdb's copy has only in-frame clones and lacks some. Altogether some 120,000 clones are present, 85% to 90% being singletons, with the ten largest covering around 1.1%. The chain has TRBV23-1 and TRBJ2-7; the D gene is possibly TRBD2 (6 bases). TRBV23-1 is assigned to the ORF class and has an uncertain function. This clonotype was sampled from a woman aged 45-65 years with colorectal cancer. Input material: PBMCs. The CDR3 here is CASSQSWGDEQYF. CDR3 in DNA: TGCGCCAGCAGTCAATCGTGGGGGGACGAGCAGTACTTC.